Below are 6 T cell receptor beta chains sequenced from a single sample in a study of T cells after yellow fever vaccination. TCRdb re-called the 5' RACE reads through MiXCR, storing one row per CDR3 protein. The table shows over 110,000 distinct CDR3 sequences, with 7% to 9% occurring only once. This material consisted of CD4+ T cells sorted from PBMCs, taken 5 days after the yellow fever booster vaccination. These receptors were taken from a man in his thirties or forties who received the YFV17D yellow fever vaccine.

This clonotype was recorded a few times. The chain carries TRBV2 and TRBJ1-6, with unresolved D. Germline CDR1 SNHLY, CDR2 FYNNEI. The CDR3 sequence is 15 residues long. Trimming took off 0 bases at V and 7 bases at J, with 10 bases between the two ends. CDR3 sequence: CASSEAQVGNSPLHF. In DNA form, the CDR3 reads TGTGCCAGCAGTGAAGCGCAGGTGGGGAATTCACCCCTCCACTTT.

This clonotype was counted between two and nine times. This rearrangement joins TRBV19 to TRBJ1-1; D unresolved. The V end was cut by 1 base, the J end by 0 bases, with 9 bases between. CDR1 and CDR2 (germline): LNHDA, SQIVND (reference sequence). This CDR3 has 15 amino acids. The CDR3 nucleotides are TGTGCCAGTAGTATAGGTGGCACTTTGAACACTGAAGCTTTCTTT. Protein sequence: CASSIGGTLNTEAFF.

Regarding this clonotype: This sequence may be a read error, since a much larger clone differs from it by one base. CDR3 residues: CDSSSGQDNSPLHF. In nucleotides, the CDR3 is TGTGACAGCAGCTCGGGACAGGATAATTCACCCCTCCACTTT. The chain links TRBV6-1 to TRBJ1-6, with TRBD1 identical over 8 bases. The V gene's germline CDR1 is MNHNS and CDR2 SASEGT. The CDR3 totals 14 residues.

This clonotype was observed at least ten times. The gene calls are TRBV5-4 and TRBJ2-2; 9 bases are shared with TRBD2. The CDR3 has 16 residues. V shed 3 bases, J shed 2 bases, and the junction held 5 bases outside the gene matches. Germline lookup yields CDR1 SGHNT and CDR2 YYREEE (reference sequence). The CDR3 DNA follows: TGTGCCAGCAGCTGGGGTAGCGGGAGAAACACCGGGGAGCTGTTTTTT. Translation: CASSWGSGRNTGELFF.

This clonotype was detected ten times or more. V usage is TRBV5-1 and J usage is TRBJ2-7, with D possibly TRBD2 on 5 matching bases. V was trimmed by 0 bases and J by 2 bases, leaving 9 bases between them. The CDR3 is made up of 14 amino acids. Germline V gene lookup returns CDR1 SGHRS and CDR2 YFSETQ. The CDR3 DNA is TGCGCCAGCAGCTTGGGCTCGGGGACCTACGAGCAGTACTTC. Its protein product is CASSLGSGTYEQYF.

This clonotype came up many times. The chain recombines TRBV5-1 with TRBJ2-2; 14 bases agree with TRBD2. The V segment lost 5 bases and the J segment 1 base; nucleotides outside the gene matches: 4. This CDR3 region has 17 residues. The germline CDR1 and CDR2 sequences are SGHRS and YFSETQ. CDR3 in amino acids: CASSSGTSGRNTGELFF. CDR3 DNA sequence: TGCGCCAGCAGTTCCGGGACTAGCGGGAGGAACACCGGGGAGCTGTTTTTT.